The 28 T cell receptor beta chains in this list originate from one sample, sequenced in a study of beta chain features in type 1 diabetes. As every portion of the isolated RNA was reverse transcribed, the sequencing read expressed TCRB transcripts. The table came from immunoSEQ multiplex PCR; TCRdb's copy has only in-frame clones and leaves some out. This repertoire shows roughly 330,000 clones, 8% to 13% found once; its top ten account for 0.015% to 0.02%. Sequenced input: naive CD4+ T cells from blood. Source of these receptors: a woman in her 30s in good health.

The chain couples TRBV10-3 to TRBJ2-1; 10 nucleotides agree with TRBD2. The CDR3 runs 14 residues. Germline assignment: CDR1 ENHRY and CDR2 SYGVKD. V was clipped by 8 bases and J by 7 bases; unmatched bases: 8. The CDR3 DNA follows: TGTGCCATCGGGAGCGGGAGGGCCATTAATGAGCAGTTCTTC. Protein sequence: CAIGSGRAINEQFF.

The chain couples TRBV7-9 to TRBJ2-7; D is possibly TRBD1 (6 bases). Germline CDR1 is SEHNR and CDR2 is FQNEAQ (reference sequence). V lost 3 bases, J lost 2 bases, and 11 bases lay in between. The CDR3 runs 14 residues. In DNA, the CDR3 is TGTGCCAGCAGCTTTCCCGGGACAACCTACGAGCAGTACTTC. Its protein product is CASSFPGTTYEQYF.

The V call is TRBV7-2, the J call TRBJ2-5; D not certain. CDR3 length: 14 amino acids. Looked up from germline, CDR1 is SGHTA and CDR2 is FQGNSA. The germline V and J ends were trimmed by 2 bases and 3 bases, with 10 bases remaining between them. CDR3 sequence reads: CASSLLGRKETQYF. The DNA of the CDR3 is TGTGCCAGCAGCTTACTTGGCAGAAAAGAGACCCAGTACTTC.

This clone came up a few times. The same CDR3 arises from other DNA sequences in this sample as well. The chain combines TRBV6-5 with TRBJ1-5; D call uncertain. The CDR3 has 13 residues. Germline loops: CDR1 MNHEY, CDR2 SVGAGI. V lost 6 bases and J lost 0, with 6 bases in between. CDR3: CASRRDSNQPQHF. In DNA form, the CDR3 reads TGTGCCAGCAGGCGGGATAGCAATCAGCCCCAGCATTTT.

In this sample, this clone turned up a few times. The chain combines TRBV2 with TRBJ1-1; D call uncertain. The CDR3 loop spans 12 amino acids. The germline gives CDR1 SNHLY, CDR2 FYNNEI. Trimming left V 7 bases short and J 12 bases short, with 18 bases between. CDR3 bases: TGTGCCAGCACTTCAGGAGGTCTTCTACCTTTCTTT. Translation gives CASTSGGLLPFF. The complete variable domain, with remaining parts taken from reference TRBV2 and TRBJ1-1, reads EPEVTQTPSHQVTQMGQEVILRCVPISNHLYFYWYRQILGQKVEFLVSFYNNEISEKSEIFDDQFSVERPDGSNFTLKIRSTKLEDSAMYFCASTSGGLLPFFGQGTRLTVV.

This clone was seen a handful of times. V is TRBV18 and J is TRBJ2-3, with TRBD2 matching 9 bases. Unmatched junction bases numbered 9, after V lost 2 bases and J lost 6 bases. This CDR3 is built from 16 residues. Germline V gives CDR1 KGHSH, CDR2 LQKENI. CDR3 nucleotide sequence: TGTGCCAGCTCACCAAAGCCGATAGCGGGAGCGGATACGCAGTATTTT. It specifies CASSPKPIAGADTQYF.

This clone occurred a few times. In DNA form, the CDR3 reads TGCAGCGTTGGGGGTAGGCAGGGACTGCGGGAGACCCAGTACTTC. Residues: CSVGGRQGLRETQYF. The chain carries TRBV29-1 and TRBJ2-5, with D possibly being TRBD2 (6 bases). Trimming pared 4 bases from V and 5 bases from J, leaving 20 bases between. Germline V lookup: CDR1 SQVTM, CDR2 ANQGSEA. The CDR3 consists of 15 residues.

This CDR3 is CSVVEGGSYNEQFF. In nucleotides, the CDR3 is TGCAGCGTTGTGGAGGGGGGGTCCTACAATGAGCAGTTCTTC. The gene calls are TRBV29-1 and TRBJ2-1; perhaps TRBD2 as D (7 bases). Trimming removed 4 bases at V and 1 base at J, with 11 bases between. CDR3 size: 14 residues. The germline V gene encodes CDR1 SQVTM and CDR2 ANQGSEA.

In its sample, this clone was seen a few times. The chain carries TRBV7-9 and TRBJ2-7; possible D gene TRBD2, 5 bases. The V end was cut by 2 bases, the J end by 3 bases, with 11 bases between. Per the germline V gene, CDR1 is SEHNR and CDR2 is FQNEAQ (reference sequence). This CDR3 has 14 amino acids. The CDR3 spells CASSLKNGNYEQYF. DNA of the CDR3: TGTGCCAGCAGCTTAAAAAACGGGAACTACGAGCAGTACTTC.

The rearrangement uses TRBV7-2 and TRBJ1-1; D gene uncertain. The germline V gene encodes CDR1 SGHTA and CDR2 FQGNSA. Trimming shortened V by 4 bases and J by 5 bases, and 17 bases separated the two germline ends. The CDR3 runs to 15 residues. The DNA of the CDR3 is TGTGCCAGCAGCTCTACCACAGCGGGGAGAACTGAAGCTTTCTTT. Amino acids: CASSSTTAGRTEAFF.

This clone was seen a handful of times. The chain is built from TRBV11-2 and TRBJ2-1; TRBD2 is a possible D gene (6 bases). Germline lookup yields CDR1 SGHAT and CDR2 FQNNGV. Trimming took 2 bases from V and 0 from J, leaving 8 bases between them. This CDR3 has 15 amino acids. The CDR3 DNA reads TGTGCCAGCAGCTTAACCGGGAGCTCCTACAATGAGCAGTTCTTC. Protein: CASSLTGSSYNEQFF. The full variable domain, rest sourced from reference TRBV11-2 and TRBJ2-1, is EAGVAQSPRYKIIEKRQSVAFWCNPISGHATLYWYQQILGQGPKLLIQFQNNGVVDDSQLPKDRFSAERLKGVDSTLKIQPAKLEDSAVYLCASSLTGSSYNEQFFGPGTRLTVL.

This clone was seen a handful of times. The chain couples TRBV19 to TRBJ2-1; 7 nucleotides line up with TRBD1. CDR1 and CDR2 (germline): LNHDA, SQIVND (reference sequence). CDR3 length: 17 residues. V gave up 1 base and J gave up 0 bases; unmatched junction bases: 6. This CDR3 is CASSIGTGISSYNEQFF. CDR3 bases: TGTGCCAGTAGTATAGGGACAGGCATAAGCTCCTACAATGAGCAGTTCTTC.

V and J are TRBV7-2 and TRBJ2-3; D possibly corresponds to TRBD2 (5 bases). V was pared by 5 bases and J by 1 base, with 19 bases between. The CDR3 is 17 residues long. CDR1 and CDR2 (germline): SGHTA, FQGNSA. The CDR3 DNA sequence: TGTGCCAGCAGCCGGAGCGGAGGCGGTGGGGGCACAGATACGCAGTATTTT. It is translated as CASSRSGGGGGTDTQYF.

This clone has just a few counts. V is TRBV29-1 and J is TRBJ2-3; D possibly corresponds to TRBD2 (7 bases). V dropped 5 bases and J dropped 5 bases, with 14 bases sitting between them. The CDR3 covers 13 residues. Germline lookup yields CDR1 SQVTM and CDR2 ANQGSEA. CDR3 coding DNA: TGCAGCGTTAGGGGGAGGGCCGTAGATACGCAGTATTTT. This encodes CSVRGRAVDTQYF.

The rearrangement links TRBV12-1 to TRBJ1-2. TRBV12-1 counts as a pseudogene. CDR3 length equals 13 residues. The chain's CDR3 is CASSFERVEGYTF. The DNA of the CDR3 is TGTGCCAGCAGCTTTGAGAGGGTTGAGGGCTACACCTTC.

This clone has just a few counts. The chain carries TRBV18 and TRBJ2-1, with 8 positions matching TRBD2. The CDR3 runs to 15 residues. The junction had 0 bases not matched to a gene; V was cut back by 1 base and J by 1 base. Germline loops: CDR1 KGHSH, CDR2 LQKENI. DNA for the CDR3: TGTGCCAGCTCACCACAGCGGGAGTCCTACAATGAGCAGTTCTTC. Its protein is CASSPQRESYNEQFF.

This CDR3 is CASSRIAGTSAADTQYF. CDR3 DNA sequence: TGTGCCAGCAGCCGTATAGCGGGAACGAGTGCGGCAGATACGCAGTATTTT. V gene TRBV7-2 combines with J gene TRBJ2-3; 8 bases fit TRBD2. Trimming removed 5 bases from V and 4 bases from J; junction bases left unmatched: 14. The CDR3 has 17 amino acids. Germline V gene sequence: CDR1 SGHTA, CDR2 FQGNSA. Looking up the rest from reference TRBV7-2 and TRBJ2-3 gives the full variable domain: GAGVSQSPSNKVTEKGKDVELRCDPISGHTALYWYRQSLGQGLEFLIYFQGNSAPDKSGLPSDRFSAERTGGSVSTLTIQRTQQEDSAVYLCASSRIAGTSAADTQYFGPGTRLTVL.

With respect to this clone: This specimen includes other DNA sequences encoding the same CDR3. The chain combines TRBV5-1 with TRBJ2-1; 8 bases fit TRBD2. Germline assignment: CDR1 SGHRS and CDR2 YFSETQ. The CDR3 consists of 16 residues. V was pared by 1 base and J by 0 bases, with 3 bases of the junction left unmatched. CDR3 in DNA: TGCGCCAGCAGCTTGACTAGCGGTAGCTCCTACAATGAGCAGTTCTTC. Protein: CASSLTSGSSYNEQFF.

This clone was seen more than once but under ten times. The rearrangement links TRBV16 to TRBJ2-4; D possibly corresponds to TRBD1 (6 bases). The CDR3 has 15 residues. Germline CDR1 reads KGHSY; CDR2 reads FQNENV. With 0 bases removed from V and 9 bases from J, the gap between germline ends came to 15 bases. CDR3 sequence (DNA): TGTGCCAGCAGCCAATCTGGGGACCAAGGGGGCATTCAGTACTTC. Encoded protein: CASSQSGDQGGIQYF.

This clone has a handful of counts. The chain's CDR3 is CASSNDRGGEKLFF. The CDR3 nucleotides are TGTGCCAGCAGTAACGACAGGGGAGGGGAAAAACTGTTTTTT. The chain combines TRBV6-5 with TRBJ1-4; TRBD1 matches 8 bases. Germline V gives CDR1 MNHEY, CDR2 SVGAGI. V lost 5 bases, J lost 8 bases, and 7 bases stayed unmatched. The CDR3 totals 14 residues.

This clone was seen more than once but under ten times. This chain links TRBV4-3 with TRBJ1-1, with D perhaps matching TRBD1 (5 bases). Per germline, CDR1 LGHNA and CDR2 YSLEER. The CDR3 totals 15 residues. The V gene lost 4 bases and the J gene lost 6 bases, with 18 bases spanning the gap. CDR3 nucleotides: TGCGCCAGCAGCCCCAGCAGGGCAGGACGGCCTGAAGCTTTCTTT. The encoded protein is CASSPSRAGRPEAFF.

This clone was observed a few times. This chain links TRBV7-2 with TRBJ2-7; 9 bases are shared with TRBD2. J lost 6 bases, V lost 0 bases, and 9 bases had no gene match. This CDR3 comprises 16 residues. Germline V gene data show CDR1 as SGHTA and CDR2 as FQGNSA. CDR3 sequence reads: CASSLASGRVFTEQYF. The CDR3, as DNA: TGTGCCAGCAGCTTAGCTAGCGGGAGAGTTTTTACCGAGCAGTACTTC.

The sample holds a few counts of this clone. The CDR3 DNA reads TGCAGCGGAGCCGCTAATGAAAAACTGTTTTTT. This codes for CSGAANEKLFF. This chain uses TRBV29-1 with TRBJ1-4; D is unresolved. V lost 7 bases and J lost 3, with 6 bases in between. The CDR3 sequence is 11 residues long. From germline, CDR1 is SQVTM and CDR2 ANQGSEA.

This clone occurred a few times. The chain carries TRBV6-5 and TRBJ2-1; 8 nucleotides align to TRBD1. Per germline, CDR1 MNHEY and CDR2 SVGAGI. The CDR3 is 14 residues long. V trimming: 5 bases; J trimming: 12 bases; junction bases outside the gene matches: 12. CDR3 residues: CASSPPGQARGQFF. CDR3 nucleotide sequence: TGTGCCAGCAGTCCACCGGGACAGGCTCGGGGGCAGTTCTTC.

V is TRBV5-6 and J is TRBJ2-2; 8 bases map to TRBD2. In germline, CDR1 is SGHDT, CDR2 YYEEEE. Unmatched junction bases numbered 1, after V lost 3 bases and J lost 0 bases. CDR3 length equals 15 residues. As DNA, the CDR3 is TGTGCCAGCAGCTGGGGACTAGCGAACACCGGGGAGCTGTTTTTT. Amino acids: CASSWGLANTGELFF.

The V and J genes are TRBV25-1 and TRBJ2-7; 10 bases are shared with TRBD1. Germline V gene data show CDR1 as MGHDK and CDR2 as SYGVNS. The CDR3 extends over 15 amino acids. Losses at the gene ends were 6 bases for V and 2 bases for J; bases not matched to a gene: 7. The CDR3 protein is CASSVPGTGAYEQYF. The CDR3 bases are TGTGCCAGCAGCGTTCCCGGGACAGGGGCCTACGAGCAGTACTTC.

This chain joins TRBV5-4 and TRBJ2-6; 12 bases line up with TRBD1. This CDR3 spans 16 amino acids. V was clipped by 0 bases and J by 12 bases; unmatched bases: 7. The germline gives CDR1 SGHNT, CDR2 YYREEE (reference sequence). CDR3 amino acids: CASSLGGGQGAPVLTF. Written as DNA, the CDR3 is TGTGCCAGCAGCTTGGGGGGGGGACAGGGGGCCCCCGTCCTGACTTTC.

In this sample, this clone turned up a few times. The chain couples TRBV2 to TRBJ2-1, with D possibly matching TRBD2 (6 bases). CDR1 SNHLY and CDR2 FYNNEI come from the germline V gene. This CDR3 contains 15 residues. The V gene lost 5 bases and the J gene lost 12 bases, with 23 bases spanning the gap. CDR3 loop: CASSPRDLARLLQFF. CDR3 nucleotides: TGTGCCAGCAGTCCCCGGGACTTAGCTCGTCTATTGCAGTTCTTC.